These T cell receptor beta chains were read from a single sample in a study of blood T cell repertoires in COVID-19. Sequencing used immunoSEQ multiplex PCR; TCRdb keeps in-frame clones, though not all of them. This table has some 190,000 clones, around 82% appearing once. What was sequenced was PBMCs or T cells enriched from blood (not recorded which). The origin of the receptors is a man younger than 45 with acute COVID-19. The CDR3 runs from the conserved cysteine through the conserved F or W. D genes are given only for firm matches.

v_call	j_call	d_call	cdr3_aa
TRBV6-4	TRBJ1-1	TRBD1	CASKPGTANTEAFF
TRBV7-9	TRBJ2-1	NA	CASSRRDPNNEQFF
TRBV2	TRBJ2-7	NA	CASSRGIPYEQYF
TRBV9	TRBJ2-5	TRBD1	CASSGQGSRETQYF
TRBV18	TRBJ2-5	TRBD2	CASSPPSGGAIGETQYF
TRBV5-1	TRBJ1-4	TRBD1	CASNVQGARNEKLFF
TRBV5-1	TRBJ2-2	TRBD2	CASSRTSGGAADTGELFF
TRBV11-2	TRBJ2-3	NA	CASSATGGPTDTQYF
TRBV19	TRBJ1-2	NA	CASSMLGSIGGYTF
TRBV12-5	TRBJ2-3	TRBD1	CASGLTGGGDTQYF
TRBV7-9	TRBJ1-4	NA	CASRFSGEGEKLFF
TRBV5-6	TRBJ2-3	NA	CASSSPRHSTDTQYF
TRBV28	TRBJ1-2	NA	CASSFRQFPGYTF
TRBV19	TRBJ1-1	NA	CASSIWGDTEAFF
TRBV6-5	TRBJ2-5	TRBD2	CASSFLAGGLETQYF
TRBV10-1	TRBJ2-3	NA	CASSRDITTDTQYF
TRBV19	TRBJ1-5	TRBD1	CASSLEDRGRQPQHF
TRBV5-4	TRBJ1-4	NA	CASSLTRAPNEKLFF
TRBV5-1	TRBJ2-7	TRBD1	CASSGTGGPPGEQYF
TRBV12-3/TRBV12-4	TRBJ1-2	NA	CASSLGVGGYTF
TRBV5-4	TRBJ2-5	TRBD2	CASSGAGAQETQYF
TRBV7-3	TRBJ1-1	NA	CASSLNPLSEAFF
TRBV7-2	TRBJ1-2	NA	CASSLEGSGGYGYTF
TRBV19	TRBJ2-1	NA	CASSIIGGPYNEQFF
TRBV7-3	TRBJ1-2	TRBD1	CASSLAGGDGYTF
TRBV9	TRBJ2-5	TRBD1	CASSEGGNPGETQYF
TRBV3-1/TRBV3-2	TRBJ1-3	NA	CASSQESLTGRRNTIYF